This TCR beta chain is from a study of cytomegalovirus exposure and HLA in healthy donors (dated by TCRdb to 2015 to 2018). Notes on the research overall: According to an earlier analysis of 550 to 750 of the donors, about 170 million T cells yielded 117 million unique TCR beta sequences and approximately 300 Gb of sequence data. An early release that covered 500 to 800 HLA-typed donors contained about 300 gigabases of sequencing data and about 93 million unique TCR sequences. Of the 350 to 450 genotyped donors, 80% to 90% were placed in the genetic ancestry cluster associated with self-reported Caucasian donors. The study was designed to test whether signatures of past pathogen exposure could be identified by cataloging public T cell receptors. The T cell repertoires of several hundred subjects were profiled by immunosequencing and related to cytomegalovirus serostatus. Along with the approximately 700-subject first cohort, a separate validation cohort of around 110 different subjects was used. The study combined high-throughput TCR immunosequencing, statistical association of individual TCRs with disease status, and machine learning to predict cytomegalovirus infection status. In a later analysis, previously published TCR beta repertoires from hundreds of donors were re-analyzed and high-resolution HLA genotyping was added so that TCR occurrence patterns could be studied. Rather than using new phenotypic data, the later analysis identified candidate immune exposures from TCR beta sequences and from how often those sequences occurred across donors. An earlier analysis of 587 of the donors applied high-throughput TCR beta sequencing to assess whether each TCR beta V gene segment acted as functional or pseudogenic. Donor age, sex, ethnicity and CMV serostatus were compiled together with the repertoire data. A later genetic analysis used genome-wide SNP genotypes for 398 of the 666 donors, treating that subset as a discovery cohort. Every discovery cohort repertoire had been produced on one sequencing platform. Class I and class II HLA loci were covered by the typing at four-digit resolution. The number of donors typed differed by locus, with roughly 629-640 for A, B, C, DRB1 and DQB1, 522 for DQA1, about 610 for DPA1, and around 450 for DPB1. Several DR-DQ haplotypes were handled as single units for association and clustering because linkage in the cohort was strong. On average, 235,054 unique TCR beta nucleotide sequences were sequenced per donor among a few hundred genotyped donors of the cohort, with roughly 18% of those sequences being non-productive. The investigation overall reported the following: The classifier was reported to diagnose cytomegalovirus status with high specificity and sensitivity in both the original cohort and the validation cohort. In a later analysis, HLA-associated TCR beta chains were found to be more clonally expanded and to have lower generation probabilities than equally common non-associated chains. A later analysis associated 15,000 to 20,000 TCR beta sequences with specific HLA alleles at a false discovery rate of 0.05. This cohort had only TCR beta chains sequenced, and the lack of alpha or paired-chain data limited which features could be detected. Most TCR sequences were observed very rarely across donors, whereas some public TCRs were present in many individuals. According to a later analysis, parvovirus B19, influenza, CMV and Epstein-Barr virus appeared linked to several top co-occurrence clusters. A later analysis found that TCR association rates varied across HLA loci, with DRB1 alleles showing the most associated TCRs and HLA-C alleles the fewest. Broadly in line with IMGT annotations, most TCR beta V segments showed up in productive rearrangements about 87% or about 30% of the time in an earlier analysis of approximately 640 of the donors. Because some donors lacked HLA typing at each locus, the association tests relied only on the typed subset. According to the authors, the approach could potentially be generalized to other disease states and immunological phenotypes. The presence/absence analyses assumed that sequencing depth was roughly uniform across donors, and that assumption may not be true. An association between a missense DCLRE1C variant and V-gene and J-gene trimming of TCR beta chains was found in a later genetic analysis and replicated in an independent cohort. For the cohort, immune exposure information was limited to CMV serostatus. A total of 150 to 200 TCR beta chains were listed by the study as associated with cytomegalovirus. When HLA alleles, especially DR and DQ, strongly co-occurred, attributing TCR associations to individual alleles was difficult. A further reported finding was that TCR beta sequences accurately predicted the HLA-A and HLA-B alleles for most subjects in the first cohort. A cluster of highly shared sequence variants was judged likely to be a technical artifact of the sequencing pipeline. Because counts were too low, more than 15 rarely observed V segments, including chromosome 9 orphons, were left out of the earlier analysis of several hundred of the donors. A few of the identified cytomegalovirus-associated TCR beta chains were confirmed in vitro to be specific for cytomegalovirus antigens. Correlated functional status among segregating V segments might reflect linkage disequilibrium, but an unknown experimental factor could not be ruled out. Most CMV-associated TCR beta chains appeared to be HLA-restricted in a later analysis, and the HLA associations seemed to be driven largely by CMV exposure. A later genetic analysis reported fewer N-insertions in productive TCRs among donors in an Asian-associated ancestry cluster than the roughly 650-donor mean.

The library came from the immunoSEQ multiplex PCR assay. For the multiplex PCR, a mixture combining 60 forward primers for TCR Vbeta segments and 13 reverse primers for TCR Jbeta segments was used. The CDR3 region of rearranged TCR beta genes was amplified from genomic DNA with a multiplex PCR assay. Amplified TCR beta libraries were sequenced as 87-base-pair reads on the Illumina HiSeq System. Concerning the study's data processing: Across the 500 to 750 repertoires, a later analysis counted about 81 million unique TCR beta chains, around 11 million of which were shared by at least two donors. Raw reads were error-corrected and collapsed into unique sequences by a nearest-neighbor algorithm in which closely related sequences were merged to remove PCR and sequencing errors. Alignment of CDR3 sequences to IMGT reference sequences was used to assign V, D and J gene segments. For a sequence to be retained, a match of at least six nucleotides to both a V gene segment and a J gene segment was required. Rearrangements were classified as productive when the CDR3 lacked stop codons and remained in frame with V and J, and all other rearrangements were classified as non-productive. CDR3 was defined by IMGT convention, running from the second conserved V-encoded cysteine to the conserved J-encoded phenylalanine. The earlier analysis of some 540 of the donors excluded any sequence lacking an unambiguous match to a single V gene segment. In an earlier analysis of around 590 of the donors, a V segment was called functional when productive rearrangements were above 56.7%, and segregating when the standard deviation between donors exceeded 5%. A statistical classification framework was developed to diagnose cytomegalovirus status using the catalog of TCR beta chain sequences. V and J gene assignment, in a later analysis, came from comparing TCR nucleotide sequences with IMGT/GENE-DB human TR gene sequences. A later analysis assigned CDR3 sequences and most-parsimonious VDJ recombination scenarios with the TCRdist pipeline. In a later analysis, each TCR beta chain was defined by its CDR3 amino acid sequence together with its V-gene family, and reads without a unique V-gene family were excluded. To address suspected cross-contamination and a sequencing artifact, a later analysis removed 550 to 750 highly shared, low-generation-probability nucleotide sequences. A later analysis calculated a clonal expansion index for each public chain from normalized within-repertoire ranks of inferred template counts. In a later analysis, generation probabilities were computed with a VDJ recombination model fitted to out-of-frame rearrangements, and the resulting probabilities were checked against IGoR. In a later analysis, hypergeometric tests were used to score TCR-TCR, TCR-HLA and TCR-CMV co-occurrence, with a repertoire-size bias correction applied to TCR pairs. To estimate false discovery rates, a later analysis permuted the HLA or CMV assignments 20 times. A later analysis grouped co-occurring TCRs with DBSCAN, adding TCRdist sequence similarity when clustering within HLA-allele-positive subsets. Co-occurrence clustering excluded repertoires with fewer than 30,000 or more than 120,000 public chains, plus five with anomalous nucleotide sharing. Drawn from immuneACCESS, this table holds only the in-frame rearrangements with V and J called that TCRdb kept. Clones are partly lost; checked studies trace under half to an unresolved V gene and leave the rest unexplained. D and trimming were read from the DNA, whereas the V and J calls and clone size are those reported in that table. The sample's table covers about 79,000 clones. The ten most abundant clones make up about 5% of the sample.

The cohort was made up of 666 healthy bone marrow donors. At the time of sampling, every cohort member was nominally healthy, though immune exposures that went unrecorded were likely present. The donor was CMV seronegative and was included in the group of several hundred seronegative cohort members. A peripheral blood sample was provided by each donor, and peripheral blood mononuclear cells were used for TCR beta sequencing. The Qiagen DNeasy Blood Extraction Kit was used to extract genomic DNA from the blood cell samples. Regarding this clone: No antigen is known for it.

Sequencing was performed on PBMCs. The clonotype comes from a young man in good health and CMV-seronegative.

The base sequence is TGTGCCAGCAGTGGCGGACTCGAGAACGAGCAGTACTTC. It codes for CASSGGLENEQYF. The rearrangement combines TRBV2 with TRBJ2-7; matching of 5 bases hints at TRBD2 as the D gene. In the germline V gene, CDR1 corresponds to SNHLY and CDR2 to FYNNEI. From its cysteine to its phenylalanine, the CDR3 spans 13 amino acids. Solely the CDR3 DNA is kept, with 39 bases framed from the first base. A distance of 12 bases separates the germline ends of V and J, which lose 4 bases and 5 bases respectively. This CDR3, with the reference TRBV2 and TRBJ2-7 proteins standing in past its ends, gives the full variable domain EPEVTQTPSHQVTQMGQEVILRCVPISNHLYFYWYRQILGQKVEFLVSFYNNEISEKSEIFDDQFSVERPDGSNFTLKIRSTKLEDSAMYFCASSGGLENEQYFGPGTRLTVT.